One sample yielded the 7 T cell receptor beta chains listed below, sequenced in a study of T cells in Graves' hyperthyroidism and ophthalmopathy. Amplification yielded TCR beta CDR3 regions, with RNA transcripts as the source. During a first-round RT-PCR of the TCR CDR3, the HTBI primer set was used. TCRdb independently ran MiXCR on the multiplex PCR reads; one entry per CDR3 protein. The sample holds more than 150,000 distinct CDR3 sequences, 17% seen once. The sequenced sample consisted of blood. These receptors were collected from a woman between 45 and 60 years old with Graves' hyperthyroidism.

This clonotype was counted ten times or more. The chain joins TRBV11-2 to TRBJ2-5; D is possibly TRBD2 (6 bases). V was trimmed by 7 bases and J by 5 bases, leaving 14 bases between them. Looked up from germline, CDR1 is SGHAT and CDR2 is FQNNGV. The CDR3 has 13 amino acids. The CDR3 nucleotides read TGTGCCAGCACCCTCGGGGGTTGGGAGACCCAGTACTTC. It is translated as CASTLGGWETQYF.

This clonotype occurred a few times. The J gene is TRBJ2-2, the V gene TRBV4-1, with 9 bases identical to TRBD1. The CDR3 length is 16 residues. J lost 7 bases, V lost 2 bases, and 8 bases had no gene match. CDR1 MGHRA and CDR2 YSYEKL come from the germline V gene. In nucleotides, the CDR3 is TGCGCCAGCAGCCAAACACCCGGGACAGGGTTCGGGGAGCTGTTTTTT. Its protein product is CASSQTPGTGFGELFF.

This clonotype was detected ten times or more. This chain uses TRBV12-3 or TRBV12-4 with TRBJ2-5; TRBD1 agrees at 9 bases. Trimming removed 4 bases from V and 9 bases from J; junction bases left unmatched: 12. The CDR3 loop spans 15 amino acids. DNA for the CDR3: TGTGCCAGCAGTTCCCGGACAGGGGACCTTGAGGCCCAGTACTTC. This sequence encodes CASSSRTGDLEAQYF.

The CDR3 DNA follows: TGTGCCATCGCGAGGGGTACTCATGAGCAGTTCTTC. This translates into CAIARGTHEQFF. The genes are TRBV12-3 or TRBV12-4 and TRBJ2-1; tentatively, D is TRBD1 or TRBD2 (5 bases each). This CDR3 has 12 residues. V was clipped by 10 bases and J by 8 bases, with 15 bases between them.

This clonotype was detected ten times or more. J is TRBJ1-6 and V is TRBV6-2 or TRBV6-3; D call uncertain. The germline V gene has CDR1 MNHEY and CDR2 SVGEGT. The CDR3 length is 18 residues. The V gene lost 0 bases and the J gene lost 0 bases, with 12 bases spanning the gap. The CDR3 protein is CASSYSNTTSSYNSPLHF. CDR3 coding DNA: TGTGCCAGCAGTTACTCCAACACCACAAGCTCCTATAATTCACCCCTCCACTTT.

The sample holds a few counts of this clonotype. The gene calls are TRBV7-2 and TRBJ2-5; 12 bases fit TRBD2. V was clipped by 1 base and J by 3 bases; unmatched bases: 9. CDR1 and CDR2 (germline): SGHTA, FQGNSA. The CDR3 is 18 residues long. CDR3 region: CASSLGVTSGGSEETQYF. The CDR3 nucleotides are TGTGCCAGCAGCTTAGGAGTGACTAGCGGGGGATCCGAAGAGACCCAGTACTTC.

The chain uses TRBV4-1 and TRBJ1-2, with no clear D. Germline V gene lookup returns CDR1 MGHRA and CDR2 YSYEKL. The CDR3 is 15 residues long. The V end lost 4 bases, the J end lost 8 bases, and 20 bases lay between the germline ends. CDR3 residues: CASSPEVDQVYGYTF. In DNA form, the CDR3 reads TGCGCCAGCAGCCCCGAAGTCGATCAGGTATACGGCTACACCTTC.